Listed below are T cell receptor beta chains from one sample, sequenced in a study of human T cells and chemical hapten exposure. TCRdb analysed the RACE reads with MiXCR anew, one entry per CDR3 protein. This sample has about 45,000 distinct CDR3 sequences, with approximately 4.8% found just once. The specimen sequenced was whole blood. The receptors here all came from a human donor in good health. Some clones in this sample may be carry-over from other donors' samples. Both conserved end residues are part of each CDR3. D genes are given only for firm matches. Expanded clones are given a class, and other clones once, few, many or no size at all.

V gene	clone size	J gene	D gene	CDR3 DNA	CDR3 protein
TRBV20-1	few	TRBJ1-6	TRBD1	TGCAGTACACAGGGGAGGAATTCACCCCTCCACTTT	CSTQGRNSPLHF
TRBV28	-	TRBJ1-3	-	TGTGCCAGCAGCCACGACACCGACTCTGGAAACACCATATATTTT	CASSHDTDSGNTIYF
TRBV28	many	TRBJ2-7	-	TGTGCCAGCTATCTAAGGACTCCTATCTCCTACGAGCAGTACTTC	CASYLRTPISYEQYF
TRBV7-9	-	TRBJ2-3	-	TGTGCCAGCAGCCATGACATTGATACGCAGTATTTT	CASSHDIDTQYF
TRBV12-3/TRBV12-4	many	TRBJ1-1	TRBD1	TGTGCCAGCAGGACCCAGACAGGGATCACTGAAGCTTTCTTT	CASRTQTGITEAFF
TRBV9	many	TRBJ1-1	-	TGTGCCAGCAGCGTTGGGCCGGGGAACACTGAAGCTTTCTTT	CASSVGPGNTEAFF
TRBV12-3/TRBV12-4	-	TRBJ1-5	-	TGTGCCAGCAGTTTATCGTTACAGCCCCAGCATTTT	CASSLSLQPQHF
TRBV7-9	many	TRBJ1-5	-	TGTGCCAGCAGCTTAAGCACGGGAAATCAGCCCCAGCATTTT	CASSLSTGNQPQHF
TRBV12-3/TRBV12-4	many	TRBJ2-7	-	TGTGCCAGCAGTGACGGCTACGAGCAGTACTTC	CASSDGYEQYF
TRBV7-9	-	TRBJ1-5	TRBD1	TGTGCCAGCAGCCCAGGTCCCGCCCAGGGGGCGAATCAGCCCCAGCATTTT	CASSPGPAQGANQPQHF
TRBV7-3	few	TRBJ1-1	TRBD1	TGTGCCAGCAGCTTAAATAGGGGGCAAGGGGAAGCTTTCTTT	CASSLNRGQGEAFF
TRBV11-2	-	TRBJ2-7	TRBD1	TGTGCCAGCAGCCCCCGGGACAGGGGAGGGTACGAGCAGTACTTC	CASSPRDRGGYEQYF
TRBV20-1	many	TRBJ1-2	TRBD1	TGCAGTGCCGTTCGACAGGGGAACTATGGCTACACCTTC	CSAVRQGNYGYTF
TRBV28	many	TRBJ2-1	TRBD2	TGTGCCAGCAGTTTAATAATAAGCGGGAGGGGATCTGAGCAGTTCTTC	CASSLIISGRGSEQFF
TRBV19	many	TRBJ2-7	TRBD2	TGTGCCAGTAGTATCACTAGCGGCTCCTACGAGCAGTACTTC	CASSITSGSYEQYF
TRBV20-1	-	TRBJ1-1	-	TGCAGTGCTAGATCGGGGGCGGGAACTGAAGCTTTCTTT	CSARSGAGTEAFF
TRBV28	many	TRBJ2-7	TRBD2	TGTGCCAGCACATTAGCGGGAGGGTCCTACGAGCAGTACTTC	CASTLAGGSYEQYF
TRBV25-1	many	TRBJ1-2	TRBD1	TGTGCCAGCAGTGCCTGGACAGGAGAGAACAATGGCTACACCTTC	CASSAWTGENNGYTF
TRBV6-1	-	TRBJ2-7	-	TGTGCCAGCAGGGACCACTTGGGCAGGGCGTACGAGCAGTACTTC	CASRDHLGRAYEQYF
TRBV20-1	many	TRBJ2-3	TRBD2	TGCAGTGCTAGAGTCGGAGCGGGAGGCACAGATACGCAGTATTTT	CSARVGAGGTDTQYF
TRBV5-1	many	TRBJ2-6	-	TGCGCCAGCAGCCCCACAAGCTCTGGGGCCAACGTCCTGACTTTC	CASSPTSSGANVLTF
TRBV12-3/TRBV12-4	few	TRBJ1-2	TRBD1	TGTGCCAGCAGTGTAAGACAGGGCGGCGGCTACACCTTC	CASSVRQGGGYTF
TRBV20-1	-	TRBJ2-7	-	TGCAGTGCTATAAGGGGTCCGCCTAGCCCCGAGCAGTACTTC	CSAIRGPPSPEQYF
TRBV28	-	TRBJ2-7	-	TGTGCCAGCGGGGCGCGGCCCCCAATCCTCGAGCAGTACTTC	CASGARPPILEQYF
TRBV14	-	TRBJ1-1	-	TGTGCCAGCAGCCAAGATAGGGTGACTGAAGCTTTCTTT	CASSQDRVTEAFF
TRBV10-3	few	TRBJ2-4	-	TGTGCCATCAGTGAGGACGTACACCTTCAGTACTTC	CAISEDVHLQYF
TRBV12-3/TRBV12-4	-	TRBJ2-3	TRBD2	TGTGCCAGCAGTTTAGGGGTAGCGGGACCCAAAGATACGCAGTATTTT	CASSLGVAGPKDTQYF
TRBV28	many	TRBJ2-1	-	TGTGCCAGCAGTCGCCGGACTTTTAAGAATGAGCAGTTCTTC	CASSRRTFKNEQFF
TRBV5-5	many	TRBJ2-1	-	TGTGCCAGCAGACACCGGGACACAGCGGACAATGAGCAGTTCTTC	CASRHRDTADNEQFF
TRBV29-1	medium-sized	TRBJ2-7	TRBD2	TGCAGCGTTCAACTAGCGGGAGGTCACGAGCAGTACTTC	CSVQLAGGHEQYF
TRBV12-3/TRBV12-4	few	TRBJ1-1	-	TGTGCCAGCAGTTTAAGGCTTGGGGTGGCGGGCACTGAAGCTTTCTTT	CASSLRLGVAGTEAFF
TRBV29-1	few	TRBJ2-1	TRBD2	TGCAGCGTTGAAGTCACCGGGACTAGACTACGAAATGAGCAGTTCTTC	CSVEVTGTRLRNEQFF
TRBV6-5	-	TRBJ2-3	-	TGTGCCAGCAGTTTTGAACAGAGCACAGATACGCAGTATTTT	CASSFEQSTDTQYF
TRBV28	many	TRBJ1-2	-	TGTGCCAGCAGTTATAACCCCACAACTAACTATGGCTACACCTTC	CASSYNPTTNYGYTF
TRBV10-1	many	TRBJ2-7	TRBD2	TGCGCCAGCAGTCCTACAGCGGGGAATCGCGAGCAGTACTTC	CASSPTAGNREQYF
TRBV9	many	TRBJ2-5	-	TGTGCCAGCAGCGTAGGGGGGTCGGGAGAGACCCAGTACTTC	CASSVGGSGETQYF
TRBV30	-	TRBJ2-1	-	TGTGCCGCCCCAGGACCCAACAATGAGCAGTTCTTC	CAAPGPNNEQFF
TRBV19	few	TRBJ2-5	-	TGTGCCAGTGGCGGGGAGACCCAGTACTTC	CASGGETQYF
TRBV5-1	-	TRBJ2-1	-	TGCGCCAGCAGCGGGTCAGGGTCCTACAATGAGCAGTTCTTC	CASSGSGSYNEQFF
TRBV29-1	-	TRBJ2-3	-	TGCAGCCTTCAGGAATACACAGATACGCAGTATTTT	CSLQEYTDTQYF
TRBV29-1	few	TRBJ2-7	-	TGCAGCGTGAAGCGGGACAGCTGGGAGCAGTACTTC	CSVKRDSWEQYF
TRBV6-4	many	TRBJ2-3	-	TGTGCCAGCACTCCAAACCACGGGGGAGCAGATACGCAGTATTTT	CASTPNHGGADTQYF
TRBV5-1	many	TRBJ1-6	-	TGCGCCAGCAGCTTGGGGGAGAATTATAATTCACCCCTCCACTTT	CASSLGENYNSPLHF
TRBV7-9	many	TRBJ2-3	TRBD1	TGTGCCAGCAGCCAAACTCCAACAGGGGGCGTCAGTACAGATACGCAGTATTTT	CASSQTPTGGVSTDTQYF
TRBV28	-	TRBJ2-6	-	TGTGCCAGCAGTCCCTATCACACGAGAAGGCACTCTGGGGCCAACGTCCTGACTTTC	CASSPYHTRRHSGANVLTF
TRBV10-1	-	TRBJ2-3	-	TGCGCCAGCAGTGAACGGGGGACAGATACGCAGTATTTT	CASSERGTDTQYF
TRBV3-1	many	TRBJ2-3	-	TGTGCCAGCAGCCACTGGTTCGTAGCGGATACGCAGTATTTT	CASSHWFVADTQYF
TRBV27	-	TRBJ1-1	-	TGTGCCAGCAGTTTTCCAGGGATGGGGGCTTTCTTT	CASSFPGMGAFF
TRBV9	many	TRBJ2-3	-	TGTGCCAGCAGCCCTCGTATGGTAGCAGATACGCAGTATTTT	CASSPRMVADTQYF
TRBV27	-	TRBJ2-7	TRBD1	TGTGCCAGCAGCCCAGGGGGCGGCGAGCAGTACTTC	CASSPGGGEQYF
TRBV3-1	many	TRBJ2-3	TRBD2	TGTGCCAGCAGCCAAGATGCGGGGACTACTAGCACAGATACGCAGTATTTT	CASSQDAGTTSTDTQYF
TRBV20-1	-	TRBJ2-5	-	TGCAGTGCCATCCCTCGGCGGCGGGAGACCCAGTACTTC	CSAIPRRRETQYF
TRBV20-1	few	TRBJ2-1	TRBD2	TGCAGTGCTATGAGGCTAGCGGCCCAAGGGAGATCCTACAATGAGCAGTTCTTC	CSAMRLAAQGRSYNEQFF
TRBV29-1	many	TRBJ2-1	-	TGCAGCGTTTCGGAATACAATGAGCAGTTCTTC	CSVSEYNEQFF
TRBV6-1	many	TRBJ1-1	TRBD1	TGTGCCAGCAGCATTGACAGGGTGAACACTGAAGCTTTCTTT	CASSIDRVNTEAFF
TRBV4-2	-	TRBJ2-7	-	TGTGCCAGCAGCCCCTTGACGGGGTTGGAGCAGTACTTC	CASSPLTGLEQYF
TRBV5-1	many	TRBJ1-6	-	TGCGCCAGCAGCTTGGCCCAGGGACAATCCAATTCACCCCTCCACTTT	CASSLAQGQSNSPLHF